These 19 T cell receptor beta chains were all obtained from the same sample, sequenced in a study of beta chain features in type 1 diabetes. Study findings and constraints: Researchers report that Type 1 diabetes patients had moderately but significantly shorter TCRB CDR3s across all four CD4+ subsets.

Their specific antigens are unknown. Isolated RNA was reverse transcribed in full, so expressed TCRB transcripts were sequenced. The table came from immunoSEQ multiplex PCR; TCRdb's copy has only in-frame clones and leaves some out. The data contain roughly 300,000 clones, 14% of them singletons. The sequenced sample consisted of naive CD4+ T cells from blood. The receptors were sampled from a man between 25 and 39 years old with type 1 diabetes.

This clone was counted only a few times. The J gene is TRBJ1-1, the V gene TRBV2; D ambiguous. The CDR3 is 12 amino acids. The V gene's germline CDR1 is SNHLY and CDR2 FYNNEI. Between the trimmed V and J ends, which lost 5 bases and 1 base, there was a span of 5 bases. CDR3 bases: TGTGCCAGCAGTAGGAGGAACACTGAAGCTTTCTTT. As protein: CASSRRNTEAFF.

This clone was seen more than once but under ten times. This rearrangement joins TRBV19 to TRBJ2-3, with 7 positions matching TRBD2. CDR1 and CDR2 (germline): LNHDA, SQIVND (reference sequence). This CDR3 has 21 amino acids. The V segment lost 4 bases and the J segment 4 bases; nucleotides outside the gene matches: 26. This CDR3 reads CASSKYPSGGLIRLQSDTQYF. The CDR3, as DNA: TGTGCCAGTAGTAAATATCCCTCGGGGGGACTCATTCGGCTTCAGTCAGATACGCAGTATTTT.

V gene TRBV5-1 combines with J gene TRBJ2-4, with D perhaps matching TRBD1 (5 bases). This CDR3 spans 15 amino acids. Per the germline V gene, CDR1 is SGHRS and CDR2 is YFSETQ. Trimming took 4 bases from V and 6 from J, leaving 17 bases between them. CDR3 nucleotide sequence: TGCGCCAGCAGCGGTACTCAGGGAAATGGAAACATTCAGTACTTC. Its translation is CASSGTQGNGNIQYF.

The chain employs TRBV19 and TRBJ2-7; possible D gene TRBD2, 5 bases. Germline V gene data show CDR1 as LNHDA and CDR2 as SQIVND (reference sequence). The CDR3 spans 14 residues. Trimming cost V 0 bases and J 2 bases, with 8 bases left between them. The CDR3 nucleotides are TGTGCCAGTAGTATAGAAGCGGCTACCTACGAGCAGTACTTC. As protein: CASSIEAATYEQYF.

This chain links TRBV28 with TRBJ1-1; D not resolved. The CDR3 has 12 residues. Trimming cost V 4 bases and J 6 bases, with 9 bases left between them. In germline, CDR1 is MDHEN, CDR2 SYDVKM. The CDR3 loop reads CASSSRGPEAFF. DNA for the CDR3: TGTGCCAGCAGTTCCCGGGGTCCTGAAGCTTTCTTT. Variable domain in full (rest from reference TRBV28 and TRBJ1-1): DVKVTQSSRYLVKRTGEKVFLECVQDMDHENMFWYRQDPGLGLRLIYFSYDVKMKEKGDIPEGYSVSREKKERFSLILESASTNQTSMYLCASSSRGPEAFFGQGTRLTVV.

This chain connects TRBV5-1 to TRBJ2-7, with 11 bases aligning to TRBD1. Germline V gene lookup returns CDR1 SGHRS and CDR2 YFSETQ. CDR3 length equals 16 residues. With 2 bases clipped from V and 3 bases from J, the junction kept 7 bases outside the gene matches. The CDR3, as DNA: TGCGCCAGCAGCTTAGGACCGGGACAGGGGGTCTACGAGCAGTACTTC. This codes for CASSLGPGQGVYEQYF.

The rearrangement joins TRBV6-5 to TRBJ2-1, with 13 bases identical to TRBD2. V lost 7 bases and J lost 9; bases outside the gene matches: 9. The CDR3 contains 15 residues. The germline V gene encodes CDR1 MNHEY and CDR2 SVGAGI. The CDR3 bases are TGTGCCAGCACCAGAGGACTAGCGGGAGTAAGTGAGCAGTTCTTC. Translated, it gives CASTRGLAGVSEQFF.

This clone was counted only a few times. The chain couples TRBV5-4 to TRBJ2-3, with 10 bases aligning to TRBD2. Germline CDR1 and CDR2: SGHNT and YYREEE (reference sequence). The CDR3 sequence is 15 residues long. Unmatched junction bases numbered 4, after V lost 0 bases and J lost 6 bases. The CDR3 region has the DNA TGTGCCAGCAGCTTGGCTAGCGGGAGACCGGATACGCAGTATTTT. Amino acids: CASSLASGRPDTQYF.

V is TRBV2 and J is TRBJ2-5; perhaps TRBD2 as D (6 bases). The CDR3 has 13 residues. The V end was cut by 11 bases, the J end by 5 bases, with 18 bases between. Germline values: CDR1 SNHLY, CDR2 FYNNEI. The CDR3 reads CAGAQEGGETQYF. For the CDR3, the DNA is TGTGCCGGGGCCCAGGAGGGCGGGGAGACCCAGTACTTC.

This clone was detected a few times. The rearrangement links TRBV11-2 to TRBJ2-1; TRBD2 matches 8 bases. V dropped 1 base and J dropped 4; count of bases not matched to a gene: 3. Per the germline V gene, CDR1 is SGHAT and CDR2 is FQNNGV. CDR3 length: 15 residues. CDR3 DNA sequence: TGTGCCAGCAGCTTAGGGCGGGAGGCTTACAATGAGCAGTTCTTC. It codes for CASSLGREAYNEQFF.

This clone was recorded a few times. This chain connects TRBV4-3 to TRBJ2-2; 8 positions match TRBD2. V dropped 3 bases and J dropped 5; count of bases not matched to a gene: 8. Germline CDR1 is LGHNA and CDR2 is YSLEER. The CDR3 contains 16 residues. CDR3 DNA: TGCGCCAGCAGCCACATCATAGCGGGAAAAACCGGGGAGCTGTTTTTT. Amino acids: CASSHIIAGKTGELFF.

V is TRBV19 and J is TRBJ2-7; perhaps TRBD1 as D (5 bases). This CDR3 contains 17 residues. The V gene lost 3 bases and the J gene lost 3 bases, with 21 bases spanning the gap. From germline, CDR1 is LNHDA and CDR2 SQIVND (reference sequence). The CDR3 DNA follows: TGTGCCAGTAGTATCATGATGGGTGGACATCTCCTCTACGAGCAGTACTTC. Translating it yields CASSIMMGGHLLYEQYF.

CDR3 loop: CASSPPTTDTQYF. The CDR3 coding sequence is TGTGCCAGCAGCCCCCCAACAACAGATACGCAGTATTTT. The rearrangement joins TRBV5-4 to TRBJ2-3; D is undetermined. The V and J ends lost 4 bases and 3 bases respectively, with 9 bases between them. Germline assignment: CDR1 SGHNT and CDR2 YYREEE (reference sequence). The CDR3 length is 13 residues.

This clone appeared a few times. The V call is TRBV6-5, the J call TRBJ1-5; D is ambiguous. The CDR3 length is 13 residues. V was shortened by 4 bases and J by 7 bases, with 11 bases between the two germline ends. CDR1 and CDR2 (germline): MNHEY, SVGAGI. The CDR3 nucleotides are TGTGCCAGCAGTTCCGCCCGAGGGCAGCCCCAGCATTTT. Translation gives CASSSARGQPQHF.

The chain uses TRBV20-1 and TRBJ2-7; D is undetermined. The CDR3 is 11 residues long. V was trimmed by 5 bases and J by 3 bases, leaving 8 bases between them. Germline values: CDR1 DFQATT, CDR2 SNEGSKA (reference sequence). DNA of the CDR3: TGCAGTGCTCTTGAGCACTACGAGCAGTACTTC. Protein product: CSALEHYEQYF.

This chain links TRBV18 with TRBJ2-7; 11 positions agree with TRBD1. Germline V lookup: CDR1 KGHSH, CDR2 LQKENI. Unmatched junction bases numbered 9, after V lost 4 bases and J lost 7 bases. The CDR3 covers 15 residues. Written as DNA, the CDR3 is TGTGCCAGCTCACTACCGGGACAGGGGGTAGGGGAGCAGTACTTC. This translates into CASSLPGQGVGEQYF.

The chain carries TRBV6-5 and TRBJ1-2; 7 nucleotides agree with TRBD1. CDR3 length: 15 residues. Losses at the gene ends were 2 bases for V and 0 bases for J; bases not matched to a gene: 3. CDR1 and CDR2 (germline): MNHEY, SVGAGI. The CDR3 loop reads CASSYTTGPNYGYTF. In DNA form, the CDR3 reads TGTGCCAGCAGTTACACGACAGGGCCTAACTATGGCTACACCTTC.

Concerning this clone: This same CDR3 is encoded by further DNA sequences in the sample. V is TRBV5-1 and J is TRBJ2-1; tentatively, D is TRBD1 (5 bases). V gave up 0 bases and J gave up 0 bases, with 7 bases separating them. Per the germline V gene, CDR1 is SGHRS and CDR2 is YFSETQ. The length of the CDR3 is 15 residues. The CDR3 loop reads CASSLGQSSYNEQFF. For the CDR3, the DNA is TGCGCCAGCAGCTTGGGACAGAGCTCCTACAATGAGCAGTTCTTC.

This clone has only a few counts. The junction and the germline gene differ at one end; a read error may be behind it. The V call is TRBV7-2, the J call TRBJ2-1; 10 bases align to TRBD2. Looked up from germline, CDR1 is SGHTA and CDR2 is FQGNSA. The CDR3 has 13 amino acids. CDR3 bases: TGTGCCAGCAGCCTAGCGGGAGTGGGTGAGCAGTTCTTC. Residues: CASSLAGVGEQFF.